Below, one T cell receptor (beta chain) is given with its context. TCRdb recomputed calls from the RT-PCR reads with MiXCR, one row per CDR3 protein. Here the sample spans 550,000 to 750,000 distinct CDR3 sequences, over 12% being singletons. Germline CDR1 reads SGHDT; CDR2 reads YYEEEE. J was trimmed by 10 bases and V by 5 bases; bases with no gene match: 10. This CDR3 is built from 13 residues. The V gene is TRBV5-6, the J gene TRBJ2-3, with 7 bases lining up with TRBD1. The receptor was derived from a female donor in good health, serving as a healthy control. The material sequenced was memory CD4+ T cells from blood. CDR3 bases: TGTGCCAGCAGTCGTGACAGGGTTAAAGCGCAGTATTTT. Translating it yields CASSRDRVKAQYF.